The entry below describes one TCR beta chain. The repertoire was sequenced with immunoSEQ multiplex PCR; TCRdb's copy has only in-frame clones and lacks some. The table records 150,000 to 200,000 clones, roughly nine tenths of them present only once. There are 11 residues in the CDR3. Germline values: CDR1 DFQATT, CDR2 SNEGSKA (reference sequence). Trimming shortened V by 1 base and J by 4 bases, and 4 bases separated the two germline ends. The data originate from a study of T cell responses to AZD1222 COVID-19 vaccine. The chain is built from TRBV20-1 and TRBJ2-5; D uncertain. The sequences come from peripheral blood, collected 28 days after the second AZD1222 dose. The sequence was obtained from an adult who received the AZD1222 COVID-19 vaccine. The CDR3 sequence: CSARVAETQYF. CDR3 sequence (DNA): TGCAGTGCTAGAGTGGCAGAGACCCAGTACTTC.